The rows below give T cell receptor beta chains drawn from one sample of a study of cytomegalovirus exposure and HLA in healthy donors. This table comes from immunoSEQ multiplex PCR, and its TCRdb copy is limited to in-frame clones, with some not included. The sample holds approximately 200,000 clones, about 80% seen once. Sequencing used PBMCs. The receptors were sampled from a man aged 35-49 years in good health and CMV-seronegative. Both conserved end residues are part of each CDR3. A D gene is named only where the DNA matches it firmly.

v_call d_call cdr3_aa
TRBV18 . CATHPTIRGNGELFF
TRBV19 . CASSTGTGSYEQYF
TRBV27 TRBD2 CASSLSSAGGPYNEQFF
TRBV19 . CASSKIGGPRTPLYEQYF
TRBV11-3 . CASSLGSEETQYF
TRBV5-6 TRBD1 CASSFRDRGPFDIQYF
TRBV28 . CASSFRRNTEAFF
TRBV13 . CASSLRGLMGTSEAFF
TRBV5-1 . CASSPLGAHEQYF
TRBV2 TRBD1 CASSETGVYEQYF
TRBV19 . CASRPTGTLTDSPLHF
TRBV9 . CASGRAGTNYGYTF
TRBV19 TRBD1 CASSARDRRTEAFF
TRBV11-1 . CASSLGQANSPLHF
TRBV6-1 . CASRRQPHNSPLHF
TRBV9 . CASSVGGGGETQYF
TRBV28 . CASRQGPLMQFF
TRBV6-6 . CASSYSPERHEQFF
TRBV15 . CATSYLGSAKNIQYF
TRBV15 TRBD1 CATSREGQGSYTF
TRBV7-6 . CASSSDRYEQYF
TRBV10-3 TRBD1 CAISQSRDRDDGYTF
TRBV5-4 TRBD2 CASSFPGLAGEQQYF
TRBV28 . CASSGQGTRWLSSYNEQFF
TRBV19 TRBD1 CASIPGQGGQPQHF
TRBV13 . CASSPRTAILLDSGNTIYF
TRBV4-1 . CASNEDGRGGNTIYF
TRBV15 . CATSRDIFQPQHF
TRBV2 TRBD2 CASSRALAGSQYF
TRBV27 TRBD2 CASSRSGGRTDTQYF
TRBV27 TRBD2 CASSGLAGVDEQYF
TRBV5-6 . CASSETGSYEQYF
TRBV7-7 . CASSLIPLREQFF
TRBV2 . CASRDPGYTDTQYF
TRBV2 TRBD1 CASRRQDRGTEAFF
TRBV9 TRBD2 CASSVGGGSSYNEQFF
TRBV4-1 . CASSQGSGWETQYF
TRBV25-1 . CASSDDTGQVYEQYF
TRBV2 TRBD1 CASSYHPLDRGGTGELFF
TRBV7-2 . CASSLSSALSYNSPLHF
TRBV6-1 . CASMSPAGNSPLHF
TRBV7-2 TRBD2 CASSLPGLAGVNEQFF
TRBV5-4 . CASSTGQIPYEQYF
TRBV6-5 . CASSYARDSSYGYTF
TRBV29-1 . CSAGDNDQPQHF
TRBV19 . CASSPGGTSSYEQYF
TRBV19 TRBD2 CASRGLAGGSETQYF
TRBV4-2 . CASSPGIEQFF
TRBV27 . CASSSLGEITGNTIYF
TRBV15 . CATSRSSTGNSYGYTF